This TCR beta chain stems from a study of blood T cell repertoires in COVID-19. Study-wide background: Samples came from the United States, Italy and Spain, spanning acute and convalescent COVID-19. Sample material is recorded as cDNA or gDNA derived from T cells, B-cell-depleted T cells, or PBMCs.

Looked up from germline, CDR1 is SGHRS and CDR2 is YFSETQ. Trimming at V came to 4 bases and at J to 3 bases, leaving 4 bases not matched to a gene. This CDR3 has 16 amino acids. Original processing methods: Reference gene primer amplification gave estimated nucleated cell counts. Sequencing used immunoSEQ multiplex PCR; TCRdb keeps in-frame clones, though not all of them. V, J and clone size are those of that table, while D and trimming were read from the DNA. This table holds fewer than 250,000 clones, around 86% found once. The TCR was taken from a man aged 55 to 70 who had recovered from COVID-19. The chain uses TRBV5-1 and TRBJ2-5; 15 bases fit TRBD2. Input material: peripheral blood. CDR3 DNA sequence: TGCGCCAGCAGCCCCAGGACTAGCGGGAGGGAAGAGACCCAGTACTTC. This codes for CASSPRTSGREETQYF.